These 15 T cell receptor beta chains originate from one sample sequenced in a study of PD-1 blockade in mismatch repair-deficient tumors. Method: immunoSEQ multiplex PCR; TCRdb's copy keeps in-frame clones and lacks some. The data contain some 25,000 clones, approximately 84% of them singletons. The sample was PBMCs, taken before pembrolizumab treatment. The receptors were gathered from an adult with mismatch repair-deficient cancer.

The gene calls are TRBV2 and TRBJ2-3, with 9 bases identical to TRBD2. The CDR3 is made up of 15 amino acids. Trimming at V came to 4 bases and at J to 2 bases, leaving 4 bases not matched to a gene. Looked up from germline, CDR1 is SNHLY and CDR2 is FYNNEI. The CDR3 DNA follows: TGTGCCAGCAGTGTGCTAGCGGGAACCACAGATACGCAGTATTTT. Translation: CASSVLAGTTDTQYF.

The chain joins TRBV5-8 to TRBJ2-1, with TRBD2 matching 9 bases. From germline, CDR1 is SGHTS and CDR2 YDEGEE. V shed 4 bases and J 4 bases; nucleotides not matched to a gene: 9. The CDR3 totals 16 residues. CDR3 sequence: CASSQYAGGKYNEQFF. CDR3 DNA sequence: TGTGCCAGCAGCCAGTACGCGGGAGGGAAATACAATGAGCAGTTCTTC. The entire variable domain, with the rest obtained from reference TRBV5-8 and TRBJ2-1, is as follows: EAGVTQSPTHLIKTRGQQATLRCSPISGHTSVYWYQQALGLGLQFLLWYDEGEERNRGNFPPRFSGRQFPNYSSELNVNALELEDSALYLCASSQYAGGKYNEQFFGPGTRLTVL.

The CDR3 protein is CASSPEGRHYEQYF. CDR3 DNA: TGTGCCAGCAGCCCAGAGGGCCGCCATTACGAGCAGTACTTC. The chain carries TRBV9 and TRBJ2-7; TRBD2 is a possible D gene (5 bases). Germline values: CDR1 SGDLS, CDR2 YYNGEE. The CDR3 has 14 amino acids. V was clipped by 4 bases and J by 4 bases, with 15 bases between them.

The gene calls are TRBV5-1 and TRBJ2-3, with TRBD1 matching over 7 bases. The CDR3 is 15 amino acids. The V gene end was trimmed by 0 bases and the J gene end by 4 bases; junction bases not matched to a gene: 5. Germline CDR1 SGHRS, CDR2 YFSETQ. The CDR3 loop reads CASSLASQGADTQYF. The CDR3 DNA follows: TGCGCCAGCAGCTTGGCCAGTCAGGGGGCAGATACGCAGTATTTT.

The V call is TRBV5-5, the J call TRBJ1-3, with TRBD1 identical over 7 bases. This CDR3 region has 15 residues. Per the germline V gene, CDR1 is SGHKS and CDR2 is YYEKEE (reference sequence). With 2 bases clipped from V and 0 bases from J, the junction kept 2 bases outside the gene matches. Here the CDR3 reads CASSFRQGSGNTIYF. Written as DNA, the CDR3 is TGTGCCAGCAGCTTCAGACAGGGCTCTGGAAACACCATATATTTT.

The chain couples TRBV7-6 to TRBJ2-6; D is ambiguous. Trimming took 5 bases from V and 5 from J, leaving 13 bases between them. The CDR3 is made up of 15 amino acids. The germline V gene encodes CDR1 SGHVS and CDR2 FNYEAQ. This chain's CDR3 is CASSAFLAWANVLTF. CDR3 bases: TGTGCCAGCAGCGCCTTTTTGGCCTGGGCCAACGTCCTGACTTTC.

This clone was seen a few times. The V and J genes are TRBV6-6 and TRBJ1-6, with a tentative D call TRBD1 (6 bases). Germline-derived CDR1 and CDR2 are MNHNY and SVGAGI (reference sequence). The CDR3 extends over 15 amino acids. The V end lost 6 bases, the J end lost 3 bases, and 12 bases lay between the germline ends. CDR3 nucleotide sequence: TGTGCCAGCAGCGCTACACAGGGCTATAATTCACCCCTCCACTTT. Its translation is CASSATQGYNSPLHF.

The rearrangement uses TRBV12-5 and TRBJ2-7, with 7 bases identical to TRBD2. The CDR3 totals 15 residues. Germline CDR1 and CDR2: LGHNT and FRNRAP. V lost 0 bases and J lost 2; bases outside the gene matches: 4. CDR3 in amino acids: CASGLVTSPTYEQYF. In nucleotides, the CDR3 is TGTGCTAGTGGTTTGGTGACTAGCCCTACCTACGAGCAGTACTTC.

V is TRBV4-2 and J is TRBJ2-3; D is uncertain. CDR1 is LGHNA, CDR2 YNFKEQ, per germline. Trimming took 1 base from V and 1 from J, leaving 6 bases between them. The CDR3 contains 14 residues. CDR3 sequence reads: CASSQGRGTDTQYF. CDR3 sequence (DNA): TGTGCCAGCAGCCAAGGACGGGGCACAGATACGCAGTATTTT.

The chain joins TRBV28 to TRBJ1-6; maybe TRBD1 (5 bases). V lost 4 bases to trimming and J lost 11 bases, with 18 bases between them. The CDR3 covers 15 residues. Germline values: CDR1 MDHEN, CDR2 SYDVKM. CDR3 sequence reads: CASSSTGRGGPPLHF. The CDR3 region has the DNA TGTGCCAGCAGTTCGACGGGGCGGGGAGGGCCACCCCTCCACTTT.

The chain carries TRBV19 and TRBJ2-5; perhaps TRBD2 as D (5 bases). The CDR3 length is 15 residues. CDR1 is LNHDA and CDR2 is SQIVND in the germline V gene (reference sequence). The V end lost 6 bases, the J end lost 2 bases, and 16 bases lay between the germline ends. CDR3 nucleotide sequence: TGTGCCAGTAGACGGGGAAGGCTCCTGCAAGAGACCCAGTACTTC. Amino acids: CASRRGRLLQETQYF.

The V and J genes are TRBV6-1 and TRBJ2-1; D is perhaps TRBD2 (6 bases). V lost 2 bases and J lost 0, with 14 bases in between. The CDR3 loop spans 17 amino acids. The germline CDR1 and CDR2 sequences are MNHNS and SASEGT. CDR3 loop: CASSEPGERISYNEQFF. The CDR3 bases are TGTGCCAGCAGTGAACCGGGAGAGCGGATCTCCTACAATGAGCAGTTCTTC.

V gene TRBV18 combines with J gene TRBJ1-1; no reliable D call. The V and J ends lost 8 bases and 8 bases respectively, with 21 bases between them. This CDR3 has 14 residues. Germline V gene lookup returns CDR1 KGHSH and CDR2 LQKENI. The CDR3 nucleotides are TGTGCCAGCCGCTATATGGCCGCAGAGGTGGAAGCTTTCTTT. Translating gives CASRYMAAEVEAFF.

This clone was recorded a few times. The rearrangement joins TRBV28 to TRBJ2-7; tentative D call: TRBD2 (5 bases). The ends were cut back, 2 bases at V and 0 bases at J, with 5 bases in the middle. Germline CDR1 MDHEN, CDR2 SYDVKM. The CDR3 has 13 residues. CDR3 DNA: TGTGCCAGCAGTTTAGGACTCTCCTACGAGCAGTACTTC. Protein: CASSLGLSYEQYF.

The rearrangement joins TRBV7-6 to TRBJ2-2; 11 positions match TRBD2. V lost 2 bases and J lost 5; bases outside the gene matches: 16. CDR1 and CDR2 from the germline V gene are SGHVS and FNYEAQ. CDR3 size: 20 residues. As DNA, the CDR3 is TGTGCCAGCAGCTTACCGATCCTGACTAGCGGGGCCTCGATGACCGGGGAGCTGTTTTTT. Amino acid sequence: CASSLPILTSGASMTGELFF.